Listed below are T cell receptor beta chains from one sample, sequenced in a study of tumor-infiltrating lymphocytes in localized non-small cell lung cancer. TCRdb keeps only in-frame clones here, not all; method: immunoSEQ multiplex PCR. Found here are around 24,000 clones, roughly three fifths of them singletons; the top ten hold around 5%. The specimen sequenced was lung tumor tissue. Receptors were obtained from a human donor with non-small cell lung cancer. Each CDR3 is given with its conserved first and last residue. Each record gives: J gene, V gene, D gene, clone size, CDR3 protein, CDR3 DNA. D genes are given only for firm matches. Not every row has a clone size; where given, it reads once, few, many or a size class.

J gene: TRBJ2-3; V gene: TRBV2; D gene: TRBD2; clone size: few; CDR3 protein: CASLSLATTDTQYF; CDR3 DNA: TGTGCCAGCCTTTCACTAGCGACCACAGATACGCAGTATTTT
J gene: TRBJ1-2; V gene: TRBV5-1; D gene: NA; clone size: NA; CDR3 protein: CASSLGGEGNYGYTF; CDR3 DNA: TGCGCCAGCAGCTTGGGCGGAGAAGGGAACTATGGCTACACCTTC
J gene: TRBJ2-3; V gene: TRBV19; D gene: TRBD2; clone size: NA; CDR3 protein: CASSIGGGLAGGPRTDTQYF; CDR3 DNA: TGTGCCAGTAGTATAGGAGGAGGGCTAGCGGGAGGCCCCCGCACAGATACGCAGTATTTT
J gene: TRBJ1-5; V gene: TRBV19; D gene: NA; clone size: few; CDR3 protein: CASSIGGKGTISQPQHF; CDR3 DNA: TGTGCCAGTAGTATAGGAGGGAAAGGGACAATATCTCAGCCCCAGCATTTT
J gene: TRBJ2-3; V gene: TRBV2; D gene: NA; clone size: NA; CDR3 protein: CASSEGADTQYF; CDR3 DNA: TGTGCCAGCAGTGAGGGAGCAGATACGCAGTATTTT
J gene: TRBJ2-1; V gene: TRBV29-1; D gene: NA; clone size: NA; CDR3 protein: CSVDTLQYPYNEQFF; CDR3 DNA: TGCAGCGTTGATACCTTACAGTACCCCTACAATGAGCAGTTCTTC
J gene: TRBJ2-7; V gene: TRBV5-1; D gene: NA; clone size: NA; CDR3 protein: CASRLDEQYF; CDR3 DNA: TGCGCCAGCAGACTCGACGAGCAGTACTTC
J gene: TRBJ2-5; V gene: TRBV30; D gene: TRBD1; clone size: NA; CDR3 protein: CAWSPPRTGWRETQYF; CDR3 DNA: TGTGCCTGGAGTCCCCCTCGGACAGGGTGGAGAGAGACCCAGTACTTC
J gene: TRBJ2-2; V gene: TRBV5-1; D gene: TRBD1; clone size: NA; CDR3 protein: CASSSPGQVITGELFF; CDR3 DNA: TGCGCCAGCAGCTCCCCGGGACAGGTGATTACCGGGGAGCTGTTTTTT
J gene: TRBJ2-7; V gene: TRBV5-1; D gene: NA; clone size: NA; CDR3 protein: CASSARSRGKDEQYF; CDR3 DNA: TGCGCCAGCAGCGCCCGATCCAGGGGAAAAGACGAGCAGTACTTC
J gene: TRBJ2-7; V gene: TRBV7-2; D gene: NA; clone size: NA; CDR3 protein: CASSLDTETYEQYF; CDR3 DNA: TGTGCCAGCAGCTTAGACACCGAAACCTACGAGCAGTACTTC
J gene: TRBJ1-1; V gene: TRBV4-2; D gene: NA; clone size: NA; CDR3 protein: CASSLASQCFF; CDR3 DNA: TGTGCCAGCAGCTTGGCCTCCCAGTGTTTCTTT
J gene: TRBJ1-4; V gene: TRBV19; D gene: TRBD1; clone size: NA; CDR3 protein: CASRPTGRENEKLFF; CDR3 DNA: TGTGCCAGTAGACCGACAGGGAGGGAGAATGAAAAACTGTTTTTT
J gene: TRBJ2-2; V gene: TRBV6-1; D gene: NA; clone size: NA; CDR3 protein: CASSVRQIGELFF; CDR3 DNA: TGTGCCAGCAGTGTCCGACAGATCGGGGAGCTGTTTTTT
J gene: TRBJ1-3; V gene: TRBV6-1; D gene: NA; clone size: NA; CDR3 protein: CASSGQGLGGNTIYF; CDR3 DNA: TGTGCCAGCAGTGGCCAGGGCTTGGGGGGAAACACCATATATTTT
J gene: TRBJ2-1; V gene: TRBV7-9; D gene: NA; clone size: NA; CDR3 protein: CASSFRSGMYNEQFF; CDR3 DNA: TGTGCCAGCAGCTTCAGGTCCGGGATGTACAATGAGCAGTTCTTC
J gene: TRBJ2-1; V gene: TRBV5-1; D gene: NA; clone size: few; CDR3 protein: CASSLQLAGEQFF; CDR3 DNA: TGCGCCAGCAGCTTGCAGCTGGCAGGCGAGCAGTTCTTC
J gene: TRBJ1-4; V gene: TRBV10-1; D gene: NA; clone size: NA; CDR3 protein: CASSHRRRDLATNEKLFF; CDR3 DNA: TGCGCCAGCAGCCACCGACGCCGGGACCTTGCAACTAATGAAAAACTGTTTTTT
J gene: TRBJ2-3; V gene: TRBV7-7; D gene: TRBD2; clone size: NA; CDR3 protein: CASSPMGLATDTQYF; CDR3 DNA: TGTGCCAGCAGCCCAATGGGACTAGCCACAGATACGCAGTATTTT
J gene: TRBJ1-3; V gene: TRBV15; D gene: NA; clone size: few; CDR3 protein: CATSPGGDTIYF; CDR3 DNA: TGTGCCACCAGCCCAGGAGGAGACACCATATATTTT
J gene: TRBJ1-2; V gene: TRBV6-6; D gene: NA; clone size: NA; CDR3 protein: CASSPGSTYGYTF; CDR3 DNA: TGTGCCAGCAGCCCCGGTTCCACCTATGGCTACACCTTC
J gene: TRBJ1-5; V gene: TRBV2; D gene: NA; clone size: NA; CDR3 protein: CASTRQDNQPQHF; CDR3 DNA: TGTGCCAGCACTAGGCAAGACAATCAGCCCCAGCATTTT
J gene: TRBJ2-5; V gene: TRBV7-9; D gene: NA; clone size: once; CDR3 protein: CASSLDGGQETQYF; CDR3 DNA: TGTGCCAGCAGCTTAGATGGGGGGCAAGAGACCCAGTACTTC
J gene: TRBJ2-1; V gene: TRBV5-1; D gene: NA; clone size: NA; CDR3 protein: CASSYWVSGGGNEQFF; CDR3 DNA: TGCGCCAGCAGTTATTGGGTCAGCGGAGGGGGAAATGAGCAGTTCTTC
J gene: TRBJ2-3; V gene: TRBV2; D gene: NA; clone size: NA; CDR3 protein: CASRRTNTDTQYF; CDR3 DNA: TGTGCCAGCAGGCGGACAAACACAGATACGCAGTATTTT
J gene: TRBJ2-2; V gene: TRBV27; D gene: NA; clone size: few; CDR3 protein: CASSFFARTGELFF; CDR3 DNA: TGTGCCAGCAGTTTCTTCGCCAGGACCGGGGAGCTGTTTTTT
J gene: TRBJ1-5; V gene: TRBV19; D gene: NA; clone size: few; CDR3 protein: CASSISTDQPQHF; CDR3 DNA: TGTGCCAGTAGTATAAGCACTGATCAGCCCCAGCATTTT
J gene: TRBJ2-7; V gene: TRBV6-4; D gene: NA; clone size: NA; CDR3 protein: CARSEDAPRYEQYF; CDR3 DNA: TGTGCCAGAAGTGAGGACGCACCTAGATACGAGCAGTACTTC
J gene: TRBJ1-3; V gene: TRBV25-1; D gene: NA; clone size: NA; CDR3 protein: CASSDLQRGSGNTIYF; CDR3 DNA: TGTGCCAGCAGTGACCTTCAGCGGGGCTCTGGAAACACCATATATTTT